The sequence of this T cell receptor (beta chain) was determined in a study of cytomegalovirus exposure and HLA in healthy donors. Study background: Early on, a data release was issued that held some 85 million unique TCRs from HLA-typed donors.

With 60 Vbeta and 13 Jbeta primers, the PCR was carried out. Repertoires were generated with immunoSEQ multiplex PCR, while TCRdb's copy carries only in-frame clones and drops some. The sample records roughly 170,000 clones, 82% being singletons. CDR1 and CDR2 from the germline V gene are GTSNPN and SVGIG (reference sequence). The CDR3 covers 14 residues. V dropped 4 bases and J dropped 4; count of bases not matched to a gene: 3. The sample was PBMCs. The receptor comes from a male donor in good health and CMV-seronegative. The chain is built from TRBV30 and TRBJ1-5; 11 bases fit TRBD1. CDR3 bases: TGTGCCTGGAAAGGACAGGGGGCGAATCAGCCCCAGCATTTT. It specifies CAWKGQGANQPQHF.